This T cell receptor beta chain was observed in a study of response to subunit inactivated influenza vaccine. This clonotype was picked up a small number of times. MiXCR was run by TCRdb on the RT-PCR reads, yielding one entry per CDR3 protein. The repertoire holds roughly 780,000 distinct CDR3 sequences, with around a sixth as singletons. Germline CDR1 SGHRS, CDR2 YFSETQ. This CDR3 has 14 amino acids. V shed 3 bases and J shed 2 bases, with 11 bases lying between them. This clonotype originated in a man in his fifties who received an inactivated influenza vaccine. This chain links TRBV5-1 with TRBJ2-5; unclear D gene. The sample was PBMCs from blood, taken more than 4 days after vaccination. The CDR3 sequence: CASSSTSFQETQYF. CDR3 DNA sequence: TGCGCCAGCAGCTCGACCTCCTTTCAAGAGACCCAGTACTTC.